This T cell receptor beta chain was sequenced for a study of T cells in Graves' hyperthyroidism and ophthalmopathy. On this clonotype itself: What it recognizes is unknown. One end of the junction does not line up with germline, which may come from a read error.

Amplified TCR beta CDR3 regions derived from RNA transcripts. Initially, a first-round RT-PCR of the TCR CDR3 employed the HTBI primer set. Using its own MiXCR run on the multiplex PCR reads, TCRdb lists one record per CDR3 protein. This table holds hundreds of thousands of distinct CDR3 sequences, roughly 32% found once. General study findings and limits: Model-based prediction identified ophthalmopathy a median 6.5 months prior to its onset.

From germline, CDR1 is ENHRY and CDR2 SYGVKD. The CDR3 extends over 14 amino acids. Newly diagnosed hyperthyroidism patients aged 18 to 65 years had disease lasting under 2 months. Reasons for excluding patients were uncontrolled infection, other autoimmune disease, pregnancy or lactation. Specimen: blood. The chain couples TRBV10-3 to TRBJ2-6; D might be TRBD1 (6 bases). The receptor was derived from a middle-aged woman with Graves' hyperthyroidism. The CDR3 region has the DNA TGTGCCATCAGTGAGAGCAGGGGCGGAAGGGCCGAAGCTTTC. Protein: CAISESRGGRAEAF.